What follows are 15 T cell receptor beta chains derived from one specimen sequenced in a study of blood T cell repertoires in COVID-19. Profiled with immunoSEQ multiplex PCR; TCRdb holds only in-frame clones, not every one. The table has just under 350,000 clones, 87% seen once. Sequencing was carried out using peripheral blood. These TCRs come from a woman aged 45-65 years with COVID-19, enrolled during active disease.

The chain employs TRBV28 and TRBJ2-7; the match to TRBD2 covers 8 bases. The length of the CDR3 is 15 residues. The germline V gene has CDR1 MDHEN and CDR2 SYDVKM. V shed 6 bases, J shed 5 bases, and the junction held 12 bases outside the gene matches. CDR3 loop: CASSNFREGRNEQYF. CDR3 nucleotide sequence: TGTGCCAGCAGCAACTTCCGGGAGGGCCGCAACGAGCAGTACTTC.

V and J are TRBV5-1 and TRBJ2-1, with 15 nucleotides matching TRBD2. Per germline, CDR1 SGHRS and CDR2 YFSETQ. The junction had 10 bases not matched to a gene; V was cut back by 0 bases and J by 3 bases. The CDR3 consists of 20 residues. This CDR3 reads CASSLAGQGLAGGLYNEQFF. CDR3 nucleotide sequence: TGCGCCAGCAGCTTGGCGGGGCAGGGACTAGCGGGAGGACTCTACAATGAGCAGTTCTTC.

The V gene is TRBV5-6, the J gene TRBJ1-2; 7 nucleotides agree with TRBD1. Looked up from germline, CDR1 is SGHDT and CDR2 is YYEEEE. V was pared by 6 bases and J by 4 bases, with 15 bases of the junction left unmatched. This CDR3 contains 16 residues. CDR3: CASTSLERQGSYGYTF. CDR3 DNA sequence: TGTGCCAGCACCTCATTGGAAAGACAGGGTTCCTATGGCTACACCTTC.

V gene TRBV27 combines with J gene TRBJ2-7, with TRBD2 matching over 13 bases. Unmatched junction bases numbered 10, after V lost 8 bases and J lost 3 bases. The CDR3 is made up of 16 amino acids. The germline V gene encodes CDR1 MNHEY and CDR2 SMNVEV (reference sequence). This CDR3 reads CASAARTSGSRYEQYF. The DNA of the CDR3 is TGTGCCAGCGCAGCCCGGACTAGCGGGAGTCGCTACGAGCAGTACTTC.

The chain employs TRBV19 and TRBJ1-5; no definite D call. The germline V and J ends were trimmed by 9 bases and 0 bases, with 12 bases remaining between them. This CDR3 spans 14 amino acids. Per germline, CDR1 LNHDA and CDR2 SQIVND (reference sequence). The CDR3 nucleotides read TGTGCCAGCCGGGAGGCTCTTAGCAATCAGCCCCAGCATTTT. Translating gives CASREALSNQPQHF.

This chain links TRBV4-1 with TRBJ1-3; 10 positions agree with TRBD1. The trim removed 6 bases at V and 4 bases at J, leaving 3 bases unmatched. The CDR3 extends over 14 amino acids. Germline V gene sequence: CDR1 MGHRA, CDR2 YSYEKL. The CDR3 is CASRGTGEGNTIYF. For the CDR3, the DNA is TGCGCCAGCAGAGGGACAGGGGAAGGAAACACCATATATTTT.

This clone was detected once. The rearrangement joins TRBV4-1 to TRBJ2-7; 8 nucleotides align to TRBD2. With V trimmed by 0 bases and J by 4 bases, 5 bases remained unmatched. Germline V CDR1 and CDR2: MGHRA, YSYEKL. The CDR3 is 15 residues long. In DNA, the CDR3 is TGCGCCAGCAGCCAAGAACCTAGCGGGCTTTACGAGCAGTACTTC. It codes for CASSQEPSGLYEQYF.

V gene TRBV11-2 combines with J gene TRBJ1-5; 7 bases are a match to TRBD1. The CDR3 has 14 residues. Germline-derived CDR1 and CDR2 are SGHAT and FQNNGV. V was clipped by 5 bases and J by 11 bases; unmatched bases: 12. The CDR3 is CASSLGGPGGSQHF. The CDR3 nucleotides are TGTGCCAGCAGCCTAGGGGGCCCCGGGGGGTCCCAGCATTTT.

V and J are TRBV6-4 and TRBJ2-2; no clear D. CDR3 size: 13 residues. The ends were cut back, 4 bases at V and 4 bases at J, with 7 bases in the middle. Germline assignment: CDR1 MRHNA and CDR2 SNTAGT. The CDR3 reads CASSVYPTGELFF. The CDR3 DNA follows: TGTGCCAGCAGTGTCTATCCCACCGGGGAGCTGTTTTTT.

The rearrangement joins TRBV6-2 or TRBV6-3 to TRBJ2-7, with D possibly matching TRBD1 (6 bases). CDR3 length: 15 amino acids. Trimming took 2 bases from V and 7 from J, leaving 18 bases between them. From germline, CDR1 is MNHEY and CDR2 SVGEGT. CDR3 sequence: CASSYLWDTEREQYF. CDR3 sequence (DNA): TGTGCCAGCAGTTACCTCTGGGACACCGAAAGGGAGCAGTACTTC.

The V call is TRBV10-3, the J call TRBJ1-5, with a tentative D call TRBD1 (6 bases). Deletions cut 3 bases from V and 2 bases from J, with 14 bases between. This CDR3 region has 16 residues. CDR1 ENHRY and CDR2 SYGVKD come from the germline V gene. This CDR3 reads CAISEIRDRRNQPQHF. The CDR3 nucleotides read TGTGCCATCAGTGAAATCCGAGACAGGCGCAATCAGCCCCAGCATTTT.

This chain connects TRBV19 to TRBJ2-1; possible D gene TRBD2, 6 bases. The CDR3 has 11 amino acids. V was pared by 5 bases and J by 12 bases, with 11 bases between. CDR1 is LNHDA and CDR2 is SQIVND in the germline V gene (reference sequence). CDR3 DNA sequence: TGTGCCAGTAGTGAGGGGCGGGGGCAGTTCTTC. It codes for CASSEGRGQFF.

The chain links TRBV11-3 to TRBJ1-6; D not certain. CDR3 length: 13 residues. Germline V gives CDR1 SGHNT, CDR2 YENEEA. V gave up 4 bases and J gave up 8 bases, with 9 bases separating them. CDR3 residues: CASSSDSDSPLHF. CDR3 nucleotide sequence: TGTGCCAGCAGCTCCGACTCGGATTCACCCCTCCACTTT.

The CDR3 sequence is CASSGAGTGAYEQYF. DNA for the CDR3: TGCGCCAGCAGCGGCGCCGGGACAGGGGCTTACGAGCAGTACTTC. The V and J genes are TRBV5-1 and TRBJ2-7; 10 nucleotides agree with TRBD1. The V gene end was trimmed by 4 bases and the J gene end by 4 bases; junction bases not matched to a gene: 8. The CDR3 consists of 15 residues. Germline V lookup: CDR1 SGHRS, CDR2 YFSETQ.

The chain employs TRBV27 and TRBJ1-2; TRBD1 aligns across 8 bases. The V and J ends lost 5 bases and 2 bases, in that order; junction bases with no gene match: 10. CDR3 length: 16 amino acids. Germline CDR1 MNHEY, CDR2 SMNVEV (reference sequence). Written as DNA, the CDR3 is TGTGCCAGCAGTCCAGGGGGCGGGCGGTGGAACTATGGCTACACCTTC. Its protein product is CASSPGGGRWNYGYTF.